In its sample, the clone carrying this TCR beta chain was seen a few times. Its antigen is as yet unknown. This entry belongs to a study of naive and memory T cell subsets. Findings of the study overall: Especially in CD8 cells, naive repertoires contained a few larger clonotypes, possibly CD45RA-re-expressing memory cells.

The beta constant-region primer was an equimolar mix of two oligonucleotides covering TRBC1 and TRBC2. The ligated cDNA underwent four PCR rounds using SP2 and nested alpha and beta constant-region primers. TCRdb fed the UMI-ligation and nested PCR reads into MiXCR, producing one record per CDR3 protein. The sample records 98,000 or so distinct CDR3 sequences, roughly 15% being singletons. This CDR3 is built from 12 residues. The germline gives CDR1 MNHNS, CDR2 SASEGT. V dropped 6 bases and J dropped 10 bases, with 13 bases sitting between them. The material sequenced was naive CD8+ T cells from blood. The chain joins TRBV6-1 to TRBJ2-1, with D unresolved. This receptor was taken from a human donor in good health. CDR3 DNA sequence: TGTGCCAGCAGCGCTAGACTTATAGAGCAGTTCTTC. Amino acid sequence: CASSARLIEQFF.